This T cell receptor (beta chain) is from a study of blood T cell repertoires in COVID-19. About the research overall: Samples taken during acute and convalescent COVID-19 were collected in the United States, Italy and Spain. PBMCs, B-cell-depleted T cells, or T cells provided the cDNA or gDNA that made up the material.

The repertoire was sequenced with immunoSEQ multiplex PCR; TCRdb's copy has only in-frame clones and lacks some. The table lists approximately 180,000 clones, about 90% of them singletons. Adults between roughly 18 and 95 years of age took part from about 24 US areas. Assignment of participants to cohorts was predicated upon participant-reported clinical history. The CDR3 length is 13 residues. J lost 5 bases, V lost 6 bases, and 4 bases had no gene match. Germline loops: CDR1 SNHLY, CDR2 FYNNEI. The origin of this receptor is a human donor with acute COVID-19. The donor label of this sample is uncertain. Sequenced material: PBMCs or T cells enriched from blood (not recorded which). The chain combines TRBV2 with TRBJ1-5, with 7 bases matching TRBD1. CDR3 amino acids: CASRYDRDQPQHF. As DNA, the CDR3 is TGTGCCAGCAGGTACGACAGGGATCAGCCCCAGCATTTT.